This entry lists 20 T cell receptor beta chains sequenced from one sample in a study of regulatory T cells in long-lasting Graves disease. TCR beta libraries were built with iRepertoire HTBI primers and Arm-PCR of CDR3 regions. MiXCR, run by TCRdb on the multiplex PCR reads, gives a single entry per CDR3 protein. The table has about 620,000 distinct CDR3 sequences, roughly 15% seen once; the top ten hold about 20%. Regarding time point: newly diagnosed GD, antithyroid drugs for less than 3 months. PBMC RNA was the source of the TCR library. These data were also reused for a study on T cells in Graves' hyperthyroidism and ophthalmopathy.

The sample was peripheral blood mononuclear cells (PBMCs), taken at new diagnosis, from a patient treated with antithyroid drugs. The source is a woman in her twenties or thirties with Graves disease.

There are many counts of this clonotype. CDR3 sequence (DNA): TGTGCCAGCCACTATGGACATGACGCGGTTTATGTCTCCGGGGAGCTGTTTTTT. This encodes CASHYGHDAVYVSGELFF. This chain joins TRBV19 and TRBJ2-2; a possible D gene is TRBD1 (5 bases). CDR3 length: 18 amino acids. CDR1 and CDR2 (germline): LNHDA, SQIVND (reference sequence). V lost 9 bases and J lost 6, with 29 bases in between. The variable domain in full, completed from reference TRBV19 and TRBJ2-2, reads DGGITQSPKYLFRKEGQNVTLSCEQNLNHDAMYWYRQDPGQGLRLIYYSQIVNDFQKGDIAEGYSVSREKKESFPLTVTSAQKNPTAFYLCASHYGHDAVYVSGELFFGEGSRLTVL.

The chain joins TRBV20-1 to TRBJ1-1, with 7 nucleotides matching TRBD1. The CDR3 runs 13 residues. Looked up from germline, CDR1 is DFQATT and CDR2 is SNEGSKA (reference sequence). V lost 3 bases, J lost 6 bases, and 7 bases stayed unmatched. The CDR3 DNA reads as TGCAGTGCTAGTTTTAACAGGGGCCCTGAAGCTTTCTTT. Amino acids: CSASFNRGPEAFF.

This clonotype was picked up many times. The CDR3: CASSPLADLYEQYF. The CDR3 nucleotides read TGTGCCAGCAGCCCGTTAGCGGACCTCTACGAGCAGTACTTC. The V gene is TRBV14, the J gene TRBJ2-7, with D maybe TRBD2 (6 bases). CDR3 length equals 14 residues. Per the germline V gene, CDR1 is SGHDN and CDR2 is FVKESK. Trimming took 4 bases from V and 3 from J, leaving 13 bases between them.

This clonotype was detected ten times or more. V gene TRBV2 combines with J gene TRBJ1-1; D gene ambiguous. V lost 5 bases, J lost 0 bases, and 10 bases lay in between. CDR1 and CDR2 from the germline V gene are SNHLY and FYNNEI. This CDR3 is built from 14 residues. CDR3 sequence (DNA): TGTGCCAGCAGTAAAGGATGGGTGAACACTGAAGCTTTCTTT. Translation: CASSKGWVNTEAFF.

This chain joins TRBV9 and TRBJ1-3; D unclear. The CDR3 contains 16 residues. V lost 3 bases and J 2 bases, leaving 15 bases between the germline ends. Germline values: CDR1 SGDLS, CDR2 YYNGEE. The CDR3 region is CASSGEPSDAGNTIYF. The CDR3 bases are TGTGCCAGCAGCGGGGAACCTTCGGACGCTGGAAACACCATATATTTT.

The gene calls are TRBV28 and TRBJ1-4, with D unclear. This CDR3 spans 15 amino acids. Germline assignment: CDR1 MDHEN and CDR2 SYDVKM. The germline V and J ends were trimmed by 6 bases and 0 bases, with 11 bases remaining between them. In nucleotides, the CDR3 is TGTGCCAGCAGGCTGGATGGGGCAACTAATGAAAAACTGTTTTTT. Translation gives CASRLDGATNEKLFF.

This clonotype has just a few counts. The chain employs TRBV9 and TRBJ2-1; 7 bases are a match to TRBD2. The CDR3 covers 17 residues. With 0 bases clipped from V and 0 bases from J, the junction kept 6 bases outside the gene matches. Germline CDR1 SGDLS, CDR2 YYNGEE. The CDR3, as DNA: TGTGCCAGCAGCGTAGTTGGGGGAGGGAGCTCCTACAATGAGCAGTTCTTC. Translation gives CASSVVGGGSSYNEQFF.

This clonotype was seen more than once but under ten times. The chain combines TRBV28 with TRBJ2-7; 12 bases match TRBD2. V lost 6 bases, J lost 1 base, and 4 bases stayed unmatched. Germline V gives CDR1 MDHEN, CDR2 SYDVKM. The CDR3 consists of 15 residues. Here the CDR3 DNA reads TGTGCCAGCAGACCACTAGCGGGGGGATCCTACGAGCAGTACTTC. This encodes CASRPLAGGSYEQYF.

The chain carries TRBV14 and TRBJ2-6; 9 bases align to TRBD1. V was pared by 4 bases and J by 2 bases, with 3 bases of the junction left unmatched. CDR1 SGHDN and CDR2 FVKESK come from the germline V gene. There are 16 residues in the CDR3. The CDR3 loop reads CASSPWDRAGANVLTF. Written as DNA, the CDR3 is TGTGCCAGCAGCCCCTGGGACAGGGCTGGGGCCAACGTCCTGACTTTC.

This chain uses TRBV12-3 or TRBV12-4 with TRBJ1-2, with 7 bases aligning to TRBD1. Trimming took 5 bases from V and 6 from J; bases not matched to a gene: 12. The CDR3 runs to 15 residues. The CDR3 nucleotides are TGTGCCAGCAGTACGGGTGAGGGGGCTTTCGATGGCTACACCTTC. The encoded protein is CASSTGEGAFDGYTF.

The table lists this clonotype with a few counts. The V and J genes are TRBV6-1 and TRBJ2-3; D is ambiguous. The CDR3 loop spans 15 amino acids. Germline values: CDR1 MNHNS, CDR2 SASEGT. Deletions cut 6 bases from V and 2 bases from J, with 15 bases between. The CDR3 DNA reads TGTGCCAGCAGCGTAGTTAGCTCGGACACAGATACGCAGTATTTT. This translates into CASSVVSSDTDTQYF.

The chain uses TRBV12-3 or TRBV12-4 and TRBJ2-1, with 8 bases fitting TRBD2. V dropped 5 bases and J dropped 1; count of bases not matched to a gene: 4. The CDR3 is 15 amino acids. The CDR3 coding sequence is TGTGCCAGCAGTGAGAGCGGGAGATCCTACAATGAGCAGTTCTTC. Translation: CASSESGRSYNEQFF.

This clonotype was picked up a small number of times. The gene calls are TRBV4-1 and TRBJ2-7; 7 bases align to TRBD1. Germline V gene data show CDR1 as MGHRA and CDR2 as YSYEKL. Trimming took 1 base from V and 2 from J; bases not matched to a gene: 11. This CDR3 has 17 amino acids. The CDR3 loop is CASSQADTRQGAYEQYF. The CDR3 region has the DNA TGCGCCAGCAGCCAAGCCGATACTAGACAGGGAGCCTACGAGCAGTACTTC.

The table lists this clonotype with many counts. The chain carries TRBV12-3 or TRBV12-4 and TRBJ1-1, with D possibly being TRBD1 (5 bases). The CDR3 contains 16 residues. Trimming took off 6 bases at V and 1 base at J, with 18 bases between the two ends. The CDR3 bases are TGTGCCAGCAGCCTCCTCATGGACATCCCGAACACTGAAGCTTTCTTT. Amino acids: CASSLLMDIPNTEAFF.

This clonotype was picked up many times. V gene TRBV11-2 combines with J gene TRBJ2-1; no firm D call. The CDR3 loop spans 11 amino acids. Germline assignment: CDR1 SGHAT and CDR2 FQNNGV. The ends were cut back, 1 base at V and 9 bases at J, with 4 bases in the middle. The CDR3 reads CASSLVIEQFF. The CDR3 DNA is TGTGCCAGCAGCTTAGTTATTGAGCAGTTCTTC.

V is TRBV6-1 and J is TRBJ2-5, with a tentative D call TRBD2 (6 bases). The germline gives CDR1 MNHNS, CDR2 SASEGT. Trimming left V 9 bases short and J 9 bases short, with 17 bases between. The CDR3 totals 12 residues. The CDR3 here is CASAQAGRAQYF. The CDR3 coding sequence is TGTGCCAGTGCCCAGGCGGGACGGGCCCAGTACTTC.

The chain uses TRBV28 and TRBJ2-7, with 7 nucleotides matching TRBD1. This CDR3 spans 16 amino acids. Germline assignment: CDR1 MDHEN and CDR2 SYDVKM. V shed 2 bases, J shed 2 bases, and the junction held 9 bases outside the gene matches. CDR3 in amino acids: CASSLLGQVLPYEQYF. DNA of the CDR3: TGTGCCAGCAGTTTACTTGGACAGGTTCTCCCCTACGAGCAGTACTTC.

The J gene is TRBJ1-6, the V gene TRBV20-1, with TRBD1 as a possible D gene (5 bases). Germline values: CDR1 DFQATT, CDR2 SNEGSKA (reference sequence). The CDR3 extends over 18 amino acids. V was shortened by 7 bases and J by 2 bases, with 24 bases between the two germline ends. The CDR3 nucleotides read TGCAGTGTACGATCCGGGGCCTACTTAGGCGCCTATAATTCACCCCTCCACTTT. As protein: CSVRSGAYLGAYNSPLHF.

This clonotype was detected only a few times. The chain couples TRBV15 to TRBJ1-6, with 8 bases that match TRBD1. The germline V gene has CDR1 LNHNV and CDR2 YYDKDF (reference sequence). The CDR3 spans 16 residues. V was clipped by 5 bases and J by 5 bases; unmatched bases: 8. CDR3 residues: CATSPQGQGNNSPLHF. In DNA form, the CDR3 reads TGTGCCACCAGCCCTCAAGGACAGGGCAATAATTCACCCCTCCACTTT. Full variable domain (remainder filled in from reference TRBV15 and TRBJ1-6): DAMVIQNPRYQVTQFGKPVTLSCSQTLNHNVMYWYQQKSSQAPKLLFHYYDKDFNNEADTPDNFQSRRPNTSFCFLDIRSPGLGDTAMYLCATSPQGQGNNSPLHFGNGTRLTVT.

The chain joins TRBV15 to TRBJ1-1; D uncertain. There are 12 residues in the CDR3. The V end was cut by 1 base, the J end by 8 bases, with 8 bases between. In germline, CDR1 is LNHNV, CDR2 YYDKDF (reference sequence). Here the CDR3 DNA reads TGTGCCACCAGCAGAGGTCGCAGGGAAGCTTTCTTT. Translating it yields CATSRGRREAFF.